One and the same sample provided the 10 T cell receptor beta chains below, sequenced in a study of cytomegalovirus exposure and HLA in healthy donors. PCR involved 60 Vbeta and 13 Jbeta primers. Only in-frame clones appear in the TCRdb table, and some are missing; sequencing was by immunoSEQ multiplex PCR. The repertoire consists of fewer than 150,000 clones, with about 76% occurring once and the leading ten covering approximately 4%. The specimen was PBMCs. These receptors were collected from a man aged 18 to 30 in good health and CMV-seronegative.

This chain connects TRBV29-1 to TRBJ1-1; TRBD1 might be the D (5 bases). The germline gives CDR1 SQVTM, CDR2 ANQGSEA. This CDR3 spans 13 amino acids. CDR3 protein: CSHVGGENTEAFF. The DNA of the CDR3 is TGCAGTCATGTTGGGGGGGAGAACACTGAAGCTTTCTTT.

V is TRBV13 and J is TRBJ1-3; 8 nucleotides agree with TRBD1. J gave up 4 bases and V 4 bases, and 6 bases lay outside the gene matches. The CDR3 has 15 residues. Germline V lookup: CDR1 PRHDT, CDR2 FYEKMQ (reference sequence). The CDR3 DNA follows: TGTGCCAGCAGCTCCCGTGGGACAGGAGGAAACACCATATATTTT. Its protein product is CASSSRGTGGNTIYF.

This CDR3 reads CASSWGLNQETQYF. The CDR3 bases are TGTGCCAGCAGCTGGGGACTCAACCAAGAGACCCAGTACTTC. The chain links TRBV11-2 to TRBJ2-5; a weak D match, TRBD2 (6 bases). This CDR3 comprises 14 residues. The ends were cut back, 4 bases at V and 0 bases at J, with 9 bases in the middle. CDR1 and CDR2 (germline): SGHAT, FQNNGV.

CDR3 nucleotide sequence: TGCGCCAGCAGCGCCCAGGGGAGTCAGCCCCAGCATTTT. Protein product: CASSAQGSQPQHF. This chain links TRBV5-1 with TRBJ1-5, with a weak D call TRBD1 (6 bases). V was cut by 4 bases and J by 6 bases, with 11 bases left in between. The CDR3 runs to 13 residues. Germline-derived CDR1 and CDR2 are SGHRS and YFSETQ.

This chain links TRBV28 with TRBJ1-6; 7 bases map to TRBD1. The germline V gene has CDR1 MDHEN and CDR2 SYDVKM. The CDR3 covers 15 residues. The trim removed 7 bases at V and 10 bases at J, leaving 13 bases unmatched. The CDR3 protein is CASIGDSYVRSPLHF. CDR3 bases: TGTGCCAGCATAGGGGACAGCTACGTGAGGTCACCCCTCCACTTT.

The CDR3 DNA reads as TGTGCCAGTACCGGCGGGGGACCCCTGAACACTGAAGCTTTCTTT. Translation gives CASTGGGPLNTEAFF. The chain joins TRBV19 to TRBJ1-1; D is possibly TRBD1 (5 bases). The CDR3 covers 15 residues. Trimming cost V 7 bases and J 0 bases, with 15 bases left between them. The germline CDR1 and CDR2 sequences are LNHDA and SQIVND (reference sequence).

J is TRBJ2-3 and V is TRBV9; possibly TRBD2 for D (7 bases). The CDR3 runs 17 residues. CDR1 and CDR2 (germline): SGDLS, YYNGEE. V gave up 0 bases and J gave up 5 bases, with 19 bases separating them. CDR3 sequence (DNA): TGTGCCAGCAGCGTAGGACGGTTCGGCGGGGGCCAAGATACGCAGTATTTT. This encodes CASSVGRFGGGQDTQYF.

V is TRBV7-9 and J is TRBJ1-2, with D perhaps matching TRBD1 (5 bases). The CDR3 length is 15 residues. Germline V lookup: CDR1 SEHNR, CDR2 FQNEAQ (reference sequence). V gave up 5 bases and J gave up 6 bases, with 19 bases separating them. CDR3 DNA sequence: TGTGCCAGCAGCCGAGACAGCGAACCGTTAAATGGCTACACCTTC. This sequence encodes CASSRDSEPLNGYTF.

The chain uses TRBV15 and TRBJ1-6; D unresolved. Trimming pared 0 bases from V and 0 bases from J, leaving 9 bases between. The CDR3 consists of 17 residues. Germline assignment: CDR1 LNHNV and CDR2 YYDKDF (reference sequence). DNA of the CDR3: TGTGCCACCAGCAGAGATCTGTCCAGCTCCTATAATTCACCCCTCCACTTT. Residues: CATSRDLSSSYNSPLHF.

V is TRBV30 and J is TRBJ2-1; 11 bases map to TRBD2. The CDR3 runs 17 residues. Looked up from germline, CDR1 is GTSNPN and CDR2 is SVGIG (reference sequence). The trim removed 4 bases at V and 8 bases at J, leaving 16 bases unmatched. CDR3 bases: TGTGCCTGGACCCCTTTAGCGGGAGGGCCGTTCGCGCATGAGCAGTTCTTC. Amino acid sequence: CAWTPLAGGPFAHEQFF.